These 24 T cell receptor beta chains originate from one sample sequenced in a study of T cell changes during pregnancy in multiple sclerosis. Some clones are missing from TCRdb's copy, which holds only in-frame ones; the method was immunoSEQ multiplex PCR. The table includes 35,000 to 40,000 clones, roughly 90% detected once. The source material was peripheral blood, sampled in the third trimester of pregnancy. The receptors were sampled from a female donor in good health, enrolled as a control in a pregnancy study.

The chain has TRBV6-4 and TRBJ1-1; the match to TRBD1 covers 8 bases. Germline lookup yields CDR1 MRHNA and CDR2 SNTAGT. V was pared by 5 bases and J by 7 bases, with 9 bases of the junction left unmatched. The CDR3 contains 14 residues. The CDR3 region is CASSKRLDRGEAFF. The CDR3, as DNA: TGTGCCAGCAGTAAACGATTAGACAGGGGTGAAGCTTTCTTT.

The chain has TRBV5-1 and TRBJ1-2; D may be TRBD1 (6 bases). Germline V gene data show CDR1 as SGHRS and CDR2 as YFSETQ. CDR3 size: 14 residues. Trimming removed 1 base from V and 5 bases from J, with 12 bases in between. The CDR3 sequence: CASSLTGSGYGYTF. CDR3 in DNA: TGCGCCAGCAGCTTGACAGGGTCAGGGTATGGCTACACCTTC.

The V gene is TRBV7-6, the J gene TRBJ2-3, with 8 bases fitting TRBD2. The V and J ends lost 5 bases and 3 bases, in that order; junction bases with no gene match: 7. The CDR3 totals 15 residues. The V gene's germline CDR1 is SGHVS and CDR2 FNYEAQ. The CDR3 loop reads CASSRSGTGTDTQYF. In DNA, the CDR3 is TGTGCCAGCAGCCGTAGCGGGACCGGGACAGATACGCAGTATTTT.

The chain is built from TRBV2 and TRBJ2-7; 8 bases line up with TRBD1. This CDR3 contains 12 residues. V gave up 6 bases and J gave up 12 bases; unmatched junction bases: 10. Germline V gene lookup returns CDR1 SNHLY and CDR2 FYNNEI. In DNA form, the CDR3 reads TGTGCCAGCAGGGAGGACAGGGCAGAGTCGTACTTC. It encodes CASREDRAESYF.

The chain is built from TRBV5-1 and TRBJ2-1, with 8 positions matching TRBD2. Germline V gives CDR1 SGHRS, CDR2 YFSETQ. CDR3 size: 15 residues. V shed 5 bases, J shed 0 bases, and the junction held 4 bases outside the gene matches. CDR3 sequence: CASSIAGSSYNEQFF. CDR3 DNA: TGCGCCAGCAGTATAGCGGGGAGCTCCTACAATGAGCAGTTCTTC.

The chain recombines TRBV9 with TRBJ2-7; tentative D call: TRBD1 (5 bases). CDR3 size: 15 residues. Trimming pared 0 bases from V and 0 bases from J, leaving 10 bases between. Germline loops: CDR1 SGDLS, CDR2 YYNGEE. The CDR3 region is CASSVGTLSSYEQYF. The CDR3 DNA is TGTGCCAGCAGCGTAGGGACATTGAGCTCCTACGAGCAGTACTTC. Full variable domain (rest looked up from reference TRBV9 and TRBJ2-7): DSGVTQTPKHLITATGQRVTLRCSPRSGDLSVYWYQQSLDQGLQFLIQYYNGEERAKGNILERFSAQQFPDLHSELNLSSLELGDSALYFCASSVGTLSSYEQYFGPGTRLTVT.

The J gene is TRBJ2-3, the V gene TRBV28, with D tentatively TRBD2 (5 bases). The CDR3 sequence is 14 residues long. Germline CDR1 is MDHEN and CDR2 is SYDVKM. Trimming shortened V by 3 bases and J by 3 bases, and 10 bases separated the two germline ends. Written as DNA, the CDR3 is TGTGCCAGCAGTTTCTATGGGAGTACAGATACGCAGTATTTT. It translates to CASSFYGSTDTQYF.

The rearrangement links TRBV7-2 to TRBJ2-3, with TRBD2 as a possible D gene (5 bases). The CDR3 spans 14 residues. V dropped 5 bases and J dropped 9 bases, with 18 bases sitting between them. Germline loops: CDR1 SGHTA, CDR2 FQGNSA. CDR3 region: CASSPGLAVGTQYF. The CDR3, as DNA: TGTGCCAGCAGCCCCGGACTGGCGGTCGGGACGCAGTATTTT.

A note on this clone: At one end, the junction sequence differs from germline, possibly due to a read error. V gene TRBV10-3 combines with J gene TRBJ2-7, with 10 bases identical to TRBD1. The CDR3 runs to 13 residues. Germline V gene sequence: CDR1 ENHRY, CDR2 SYGVKD. In DNA form, the CDR3 reads TGTGCCATCAATGAGGACCGGACAGGGGGGCAGTACTTC. This sequence encodes CAINEDRTGGQYF.

The chain is built from TRBV19 and TRBJ1-6; possible D gene TRBD1, 5 bases. V was shortened by 5 bases and J by 9 bases, with 17 bases between the two germline ends. The CDR3 is 15 residues long. Germline CDR1 and CDR2: LNHDA and SQIVND (reference sequence). The CDR3 DNA sequence: TGTGCCAGTAGTCCCTCGGGGGGTACCGGTTCACCCCTCCACTTT. Amino acid sequence: CASSPSGGTGSPLHF.

The chain uses TRBV10-2 and TRBJ1-1; a possible D gene is TRBD1 (5 bases). Germline CDR1 WSHSY, CDR2 SAAADI. The CDR3 covers 12 residues. V lost 8 bases to trimming and J lost 1 base, with 8 bases between them. The CDR3 coding sequence is TGCGCCAGCGCCCAGGGGAACACTGAAGCTTTCTTT. It translates to CASAQGNTEAFF.

The chain is built from TRBV28 and TRBJ2-1; TRBD2 agrees at 7 bases. The CDR3 runs to 13 residues. Germline lookup yields CDR1 MDHEN and CDR2 SYDVKM. Losses at the gene ends were 8 bases for V and 2 bases for J; bases not matched to a gene: 3. In nucleotides, the CDR3 is TGTGCCAGCTCGGGAGGTACCTACAATGAGCAGTTCTTC. Protein sequence: CASSGGTYNEQFF.

The chain joins TRBV9 to TRBJ2-7; tentative D call: TRBD2 (5 bases). Deletions cut 4 bases from V and 0 bases from J, with 8 bases between. Germline V gene sequence: CDR1 SGDLS, CDR2 YYNGEE. This CDR3 comprises 13 residues. The CDR3 nucleotides read TGTGCCAGCAGCACCGGGAACTCCTACGAGCAGTACTTC. Translated: CASSTGNSYEQYF.

The chain couples TRBV5-1 to TRBJ2-7; no firm D call. The germline CDR1 and CDR2 sequences are SGHRS and YFSETQ. CDR3 length: 14 residues. V was pared by 0 bases and J by 0 bases, with 7 bases between. CDR3 DNA: TGCGCCAGCAGCTTGGGGCCCAGCTCCTACGAGCAGTACTTC. This sequence encodes CASSLGPSSYEQYF.

The chain combines TRBV28 with TRBJ2-1; 8 bases align to TRBD2. The CDR3 is made up of 16 amino acids. V lost 2 bases to trimming and J lost 7 bases; unmatched junction nucleotides: 10. Looked up from germline, CDR1 is MDHEN and CDR2 is SYDVKM. CDR3 region: CASSLVGQRERNEQFF. CDR3 nucleotide sequence: TGTGCCAGCAGTTTAGTCGGCCAGCGGGAGAGGAATGAGCAGTTCTTC.

The V and J genes are TRBV7-9 and TRBJ2-7, with a tentative D call TRBD2 (6 bases). Trimming left V 5 bases short and J 2 bases short, with 13 bases between. The CDR3 is 14 amino acids. The germline CDR1 and CDR2 sequences are SEHNR and FQNEAQ (reference sequence). In nucleotides, the CDR3 is TGTGCCAGCAGCCCGCGGGGCAACGCCTACGAGCAGTACTTC. Translated, it gives CASSPRGNAYEQYF.

The chain is built from TRBV6-6 and TRBJ1-5, with a weak D call TRBD1 (5 bases). Trimming pared 5 bases from V and 6 bases from J, leaving 17 bases between. Germline V gene sequence: CDR1 MNHNY, CDR2 SVGAGI (reference sequence). The CDR3 length is 15 residues. CDR3 coding DNA: TGTGCCAGCAGTCGGGGGAAGGTGGATGGTCAGCCCCAGCATTTT. It specifies CASSRGKVDGQPQHF.

This clone was counted only a few times. The chain recombines TRBV7-9 with TRBJ2-1; D is unresolved. There are 15 residues in the CDR3. Germline V CDR1 and CDR2: SEHNR, FQNEAQ (reference sequence). V was cut by 4 bases and J by 5 bases, with 15 bases left in between. CDR3 DNA sequence: TGTGCCAGCAGCTCTCCTAGAGCCATCGACAATGAGCAGTTCTTC. Its protein is CASSSPRAIDNEQFF.

This chain joins TRBV6-1 and TRBJ2-2; a weak D match, TRBD2 (6 bases). This CDR3 is built from 15 residues. Germline V gene data show CDR1 as MNHNS and CDR2 as SASEGT. Trimming pared 1 base from V and 2 bases from J, leaving 8 bases between. CDR3 amino acids: CASSEEAGNTGELFF. In DNA, the CDR3 is TGTGCCAGCAGTGAAGAGGCGGGAAACACCGGGGAGCTGTTTTTT.

This chain joins TRBV28 and TRBJ1-3, with D possibly matching TRBD1 (5 bases). Trimming left V 5 bases short and J 0 bases short, with 11 bases between. This CDR3 has 15 residues. The germline CDR1 and CDR2 sequences are MDHEN and SYDVKM. CDR3 sequence (DNA): TGTGCCAGCAGTGGGGCCCTTCCCTCTGGAAACACCATATATTTT. Residues: CASSGALPSGNTIYF.

The V gene is TRBV11-2, the J gene TRBJ2-1; a possible D gene is TRBD1 (5 bases). V was shortened by 5 bases and J by 7 bases, with 18 bases between the two germline ends. CDR1 and CDR2 (germline): SGHAT, FQNNGV. The CDR3 spans 15 residues. CDR3 amino acids: CASSPLQGPKNEQFF. The CDR3 nucleotides are TGTGCCAGCAGCCCCTTGCAGGGTCCGAAGAATGAGCAGTTCTTC.

This chain connects TRBV27 to TRBJ2-5, with a weak D call TRBD2 (6 bases). Trimming removed 0 bases at V and 11 bases at J, with 13 bases between. CDR3 size: 13 residues. CDR1 and CDR2 (germline): MNHEY, SMNVEV (reference sequence). The CDR3 reads CASSLSKTREQYF. The CDR3 region has the DNA TGTGCCAGCAGTTTATCCAAGACTAGGGAGCAGTACTTC.

The chain couples TRBV9 to TRBJ2-2; 9 bases match TRBD2. V lost 6 bases to trimming and J lost 4 bases; unmatched junction nucleotides: 7. The germline CDR1 and CDR2 sequences are SGDLS and YYNGEE. The CDR3 is made up of 15 amino acids. The CDR3 nucleotides are TGTGCCAGCAAGATAGCGGGAGATAGCACCGGGGAGCTGTTTTTT. Protein: CASKIAGDSTGELFF.

The chain has TRBV6-5 and TRBJ2-3; 8 positions agree with TRBD2. Per germline, CDR1 MNHEY and CDR2 SVGAGI. This CDR3 is built from 14 residues. V lost 3 bases and J lost 5; bases outside the gene matches: 4. The CDR3: CASSYISGRDTQYF. In DNA form, the CDR3 reads TGTGCCAGCAGTTATATAAGCGGGAGAGATACGCAGTATTTT.